This T cell receptor (beta chain) originates from a study of blood T cell repertoires in COVID-19. Whole-study context: Samples representing acute and convalescent COVID-19 were sourced from the United States, Italy and Spain. T cells, B-cell-depleted T cells, or PBMCs provided the cDNA or gDNA that served as material.

Per the authors' pipeline: From reference gene primer amplification, estimates of nucleated cell counts were derived. Sequenced by immunoSEQ multiplex PCR; TCRdb stores in-frame clones only, minus some. V, J and clone size are taken as reported in that table, and D and trimming were inferred from the DNA itself. Of around 300,000 clones in the sample, around 87% were seen once. The germline gives CDR1 LNHDA, CDR2 SQIVND (reference sequence). The CDR3 consists of 17 residues. The V end lost 1 base, the J end lost 2 bases, and 15 bases lay between the germline ends. The chain recombines TRBV19 with TRBJ2-4; D is possibly TRBD2 (5 bases). The TCR sequence derives from a man aged 45 to 65 with active or convalescent COVID-19. The sequenced sample consisted of peripheral blood. CDR3 loop: CASSIGLGSDTKNIQYF. As DNA, the CDR3 is TGTGCCAGTAGTATAGGTTTGGGGAGCGACACCAAAAACATTCAGTACTTC.